The entry that follows covers one TCR beta chain sequence. No antigen is known for it. The source of the sample is a study of blood T cells in healthy people across ages. Broader study findings: Estimated diversity across one million T cells was deemed an underestimate.

Together with a sample-barcoded 5' primer, a J-beta primer mix was included in a second PCR lasting about 6 to 12 cycles. Each cDNA molecule was tagged by a template-switch adaptor with 12 random nucleotides. Sequencing yielded, for each sample, at least 3 million paired-end reads carrying CDR3. TCRdb ran MiXCR on the 5' RACE reads and lists one entry per CDR3 protein. The sample records about 1.6 million distinct CDR3 sequences, 30% to 35% being singletons. The J segment lost 6 bases and the V segment lost 10 bases, leaving 17 bases of the junction unmatched. The V gene's germline CDR1 is MNHEY and CDR2 SMNVEV (reference sequence). The CDR3 length is 16 residues.

Sequencing was performed on blood. The TCR originated in a woman aged 25 to 45 in good health. The chain carries TRBV27 and TRBJ2-7; 11 positions agree with TRBD1. CDR3 nucleotide sequence: TGTGCCACCACACTCCTCGCGGGACAGGGGGAGGGCGAGCAGTACTTC. The encoded protein is CATTLLAGQGEGEQYF.